This is a list of T cell receptor beta chains from one sample in a study of cytomegalovirus exposure and HLA in healthy donors. Method: immunoSEQ multiplex PCR; TCRdb's copy keeps in-frame clones and lacks some. Of 200,000 to 250,000 clones in the sample, roughly four fifths were seen once. The sequencing input was PBMCs. Every receptor here comes from a woman aged 40 to 50 in good health and CMV-seronegative. Both conserved end residues are part of each CDR3. The D gene is left open where the match is weak. Clone size appears in some rows only: once, few, many, or a class for an expanded clone.

d_gene	v_gene	abundance	j_gene	CDR3nt	CDR3aa
TRBD2	TRBV6-1	.	TRBJ2-1	TGTGCCAGCAGTGAAGCTACTAGACTAGCGGGCTTGAATGAGCAGTTCTTC	CASSEATRLAGLNEQFF
.	TRBV19	once	TRBJ1-1	TGTGCCAGTAGTATAGGCAGGGACACTGAAGCTTTCTTT	CASSIGRDTEAFF
.	TRBV7-9	.	TRBJ2-3	TGTGCCAGCAGCTTAGTTATCGGGAGCACAGATACGCAGTATTTT	CASSLVIGSTDTQYF
TRBD1	TRBV7-6	.	TRBJ2-7	TGTGCCAGCAGCCGGGACAGTTCGTACGAGCAGTACTTC	CASSRDSSYEQYF
.	TRBV28	.	TRBJ1-5	TGTGCCAGCAGCAGCGCTTTGACCCCTCAGCCCCAGCATTTT	CASSSALTPQPQHF
.	TRBV19	.	TRBJ1-2	TGTGCCAGTAGTATGAGTCCTAACTATGGCTACACCTTC	CASSMSPNYGYTF
.	TRBV30	.	TRBJ1-5	TGTGCCTGGAGTACGGGCAATCAGCCCCAGCATTTT	CAWSTGNQPQHF
.	TRBV7-2	.	TRBJ2-4	TGTGCCAGCAGCTCTCAAGGACAACTAGCCAAAAACATTCAGTACTTC	CASSSQGQLAKNIQYF
.	TRBV4-1	.	TRBJ2-6	TGCGCCAGCAGCCTGTCAGTCGGGGGGGCCAACGTCCTGACTTTC	CASSLSVGGANVLTF
TRBD2	TRBV28	.	TRBJ2-7	TGTGCCAGCACCCACCTAAGGGGACTAGCTGGCGAGCAGTACTTC	CASTHLRGLAGEQYF
.	TRBV2	.	TRBJ2-5	TGTGCCAGCAGGGACCCTTGGGGCGGGAAGGAGCTATTGACCCAGTACTTC	CASRDPWGGKELLTQYF
.	TRBV30	.	TRBJ1-5	TGTGCCTGGAACAGGCTCAATCAGCCCCAGCATTTT	CAWNRLNQPQHF
.	TRBV9	.	TRBJ1-5	TGTGCCAGCAGCGTTGGGAGCGGGGTCAATCAGCCCCAGCATTTT	CASSVGSGVNQPQHF
.	TRBV12-5	few	TRBJ2-5	TGTGCTAGTGCCCCCTACACCCCGACAGAGGGCCCGGGGGAGCAGTACTTC	CASAPYTPTEGPGEQYF
.	TRBV11-2	.	TRBJ2-7	TGTGCCAGCAGCTTAGCTGGACACGGTACCTACGAGCAGTACTTC	CASSLAGHGTYEQYF
TRBD1	TRBV10-3	.	TRBJ2-7	TGTGCCATCCAGGACAGGGGGACCTACGAGCAGTACTTC	CAIQDRGTYEQYF
.	TRBV28	.	TRBJ1-2	TGTGCCAGCATCAGCAGAGGTAAAGGCTACACCTTC	CASISRGKGYTF
.	TRBV9	once	TRBJ2-2	TGTGCCAGCAGCGTAGAATTGAGCGGGTCTAGGACCGGGGAGCTGTTTTTT	CASSVELSGSRTGELFF
.	TRBV5-5	.	TRBJ2-7	TGTGCCAGCAGCTTGGGACCCACTAGTTTCCCATACGAGCAGTACTTC	CASSLGPTSFPYEQYF
.	TRBV29-1	once	TRBJ2-2	TGCAGCGGCTCGACCGCGGGGTTCGGGGAGCTGTTTTTT	CSGSTAGFGELFF
.	TRBV21-1	.	TRBJ2-1	TGTGCCAGCAGCACAATAGCTAGGGGTAAGCAGTTCTTC	CASSTIARGKQFF
TRBD1	TRBV6-1	.	TRBJ1-1	TGTGCCAGCAGAGGGGGCCTGGTCGATGAAGCTTTCTTT	CASRGGLVDEAFF
.	TRBV28	.	TRBJ2-2	TGTGCCAGCATGGAGCCCGGGGAGCTGTTTTTT	CASMEPGELFF
.	TRBV7-9	.	TRBJ1-1	TGTGCCAGCAGCTTAGCGGGCAGGTTGAGCACTGAAGCTTTCTTT	CASSLAGRLSTEAFF
TRBD2	TRBV18	.	TRBJ2-7	TGTGCCAGCTCACCCTGGGGAGGGGCTCTGGACGAGCAGTACTTC	CASSPWGGALDEQYF
TRBD2	TRBV7-9	.	TRBJ2-1	TGTGCCAGCAGCCAGGGACTAGCGGGCCTATTCAATGAGCAGTTCTTC	CASSQGLAGLFNEQFF
.	TRBV5-1	.	TRBJ2-1	TGCGCCAGCAGCTCTAGGCTAGAGCAGTTCTTC	CASSSRLEQFF
.	TRBV14	.	TRBJ2-3	TGTGCCAGCAGCCAAGATCTGGGACTCAGTACGCAGTATTTT	CASSQDLGLSTQYF
.	TRBV28	few	TRBJ1-6	TGTGCCAGCAGTACCGCCGGTAATAATTCACCCCTCCACTTT	CASSTAGNNSPLHF
TRBD1	TRBV15	few	TRBJ2-1	TGTGCCACCAGCAGAGCCCTGGGACAGGGGTTTGGAGAGCAGTTCTTC	CATSRALGQGFGEQFF
TRBD2	TRBV6-5	.	TRBJ2-3	TGTGCCAGACCTGCGGGGGGTCCTAGCACAGATACGCAGTATTTT	CARPAGGPSTDTQYF
.	TRBV7-2	few	TRBJ2-1	TGTGCCAGCAGCTTAAGAGACAATGAGCAGTTCTTC	CASSLRDNEQFF
TRBD1	TRBV29-1	.	TRBJ1-2	TGCAGCGTCTTGGTCCAGAACGTACAGGGGAACTATGGCTACACCTTC	CSVLVQNVQGNYGYTF
TRBD1	TRBV2	.	TRBJ1-5	TGTGCCAGCAGTGAACTCAGGGGGATTCAGCCCCAGCATTTT	CASSELRGIQPQHF
.	TRBV7-8	.	TRBJ1-5	TGTGCCAGCAGCTTAGGACAGGACCGCAATCAGCCCCAGCATTTT	CASSLGQDRNQPQHF
TRBD2	TRBV5-1	.	TRBJ2-7	TGCGCCAGCAGCTTCTCCCAGCGGGGCTACGAGCAGTACTTC	CASSFSQRGYEQYF
.	TRBV28	once	TRBJ1-5	TGTGCCAGCAGCCTCGACAGCCTCAATCAGCCCCAGCATTTT	CASSLDSLNQPQHF
.	TRBV2	.	TRBJ2-1	TGTGCCAGCCGAGTTATCACCTCCTACAATGAGCAGTTCTTC	CASRVITSYNEQFF
TRBD1	TRBV28	.	TRBJ1-2	TGTGCCAGCGTCCGGAACAGGGGAAACTATGGCTACACCTTC	CASVRNRGNYGYTF
.	TRBV5-1	.	TRBJ1-2	TGCGCCAGCAGCTTGGAAAAGGGGCCAGGCTACACCTTC	CASSLEKGPGYTF
.	TRBV7-2	few	TRBJ2-3	TGTGCCAGCAGCCCCCAAGCGATCGCGGGTAGAGATACGCAGTATTTT	CASSPQAIAGRDTQYF
.	TRBV18	once	TRBJ1-3	TGTGCCAGCTCACACAGATTGACAGAAGGCTCTGGAAACACCATATATTTT	CASSHRLTEGSGNTIYF
TRBD1	TRBV6-6	once	TRBJ1-2	TGTGCCAGCAGAGAAACGGGACAGGGAAGGGATGGCTACACCTTC	CASRETGQGRDGYTF
.	TRBV4-1	.	TRBJ1-2	TGCGCCAGCAGCCCGAAATCTGGGACTTCGGGGATTAACTATGGCTACACCTTC	CASSPKSGTSGINYGYTF